This TCR beta chain was found in a study of shared clonotypes between healthy human individuals. The assay ran at deep level. Sequencing used immunoSEQ multiplex PCR; TCRdb keeps in-frame clones, though not all of them. The data contain under 600,000 clones, roughly 79% of them singletons. Germline-derived CDR1 and CDR2 are SGHRS and YFSETQ. The CDR3 loop spans 15 amino acids. V lost 0 bases to trimming and J lost 6 bases, with 13 bases between them. The chain uses TRBV5-1 and TRBJ2-1; tentatively, D is TRBD1 (6 bases). The sample was PBMCs. This TCR derives from a woman aged 40 to 50 in good health. Some clones in this sample may be carry-over from other donors' samples. CDR3 in DNA: TGCGCCAGCAGCTTGGAGGTCCCAGGGGTCAATGAGCAGTTCTTC. Amino acids: CASSLEVPGVNEQFF.